This note documents a single T cell receptor (beta chain) sequence. The data stem from a study of blood T cell repertoires in COVID-19. Study-wide background: Nucleic acid was either cDNA or gDNA, and it came from T cells, B-cell-depleted T cells, or PBMCs.

In the original processing: Estimated nucleated cell counts came from reference gene primer amplification. Data came from immunoSEQ multiplex PCR; TCRdb stores just in-frame clones and leaves some out. Clone size and the V and J calls come from that table; the DNA yielded D and trimming. The table includes 250,000 to 350,000 clones, about nine tenths detected once. The germline V gene encodes CDR1 DFQATT and CDR2 SNEGSKA (reference sequence). The CDR3 is made up of 10 amino acids. V lost 3 bases, J lost 7 bases, and 6 bases lay in between. The receptor was isolated from a woman between 50 and 59 years old who had recovered from COVID-19. The sample taken for sequencing was peripheral blood. V is TRBV20-1 and J is TRBJ1-1, with no clear D. As DNA, the CDR3 is TGCAGTGCTAGGGCCCGTGAAGCTTTCTTT. Its translation is CSARAREAFF.